The subject of this entry is one T cell receptor beta chain. The antigen is undetermined. This sample was included in a study of shared clonotypes between healthy human individuals. Study in general: Donors had three CD4 naive, three CD4 memory, two CD8 naive and one CD8 memory plate apiece.

Study findings and constraints: Clonotypes which were not shared had lower generation probabilities than clonotypes that all four donors shared.

The CDR3 runs to 12 residues. V lost 6 bases and J 1 base, leaving 6 bases between the germline ends. The germline V gene has CDR1 MNHEY and CDR2 SVGAGI. CD8 cells regarded as naive lacked CD45RO, were positively chosen for CCR7, and omitted terminally differentiated effector memory CD45RA+ cells. Study processing details: ImmunoSEQ yielded junction-only sequences lacking quality scores, so filtering differed. Repertoires were generated with immunoSEQ multiplex PCR, while TCRdb's copy carries only in-frame clones and drops some. For V, J and clone size, that table is used; D and trimming come from the DNA. The repertoire holds 1.5 million to 2.5 million clones, about 95% seen once, with 1% to 1.5% in the top ten.

The sample consisted of naive CD8+ T cells sorted from blood. The rearrangement joins TRBV6-5 to TRBJ1-1, with D unresolved. The receptor was derived from a young man in good health. In nucleotides, the CDR3 is TGTGCCAGCAGGTCTGGGAACACTGAAGCTTTCTTT. Protein product: CASRSGNTEAFF.